Listed below are T cell receptor beta chains from one sample, sequenced in a study of T cell responses to AZD1222 COVID-19 vaccine. Produced via immunoSEQ multiplex PCR; TCRdb's table is partial and in-frame only. Here the sample spans 130,000 or so clones, roughly 88% being singletons. The sample was peripheral blood, taken 28 days after the second AZD1222 dose. The receptors originated from an adult who received the AZD1222 COVID-19 vaccine. Both conserved end residues are part of each CDR3. The D gene is left open where the match is weak.

>.|TRBV27|TRBJ1-1
CASSPRGGGSLTEAFF
>.|TRBV19|TRBJ1-2
CASSPPGNGWYGYTF
>.|TRBV6-2/TRBV6-3|TRBJ1-5
CASSSRASNQPQHF
>.|TRBV19|TRBJ2-7
CASSAHYELSYEQYF
>.|TRBV30|TRBJ1-2
CAWSPGYAVHTF
>TRBD2|TRBV5-6|TRBJ2-7
CASSLGLAGWTSYEQYF
>.|TRBV4-2|TRBJ2-2
CASSPSKEGPRNTGELFF
>.|TRBV19|TRBJ1-5
CASSMTHISNQPQHF
>.|TRBV28|TRBJ2-7
CASSLFWGGEQYF
>.|TRBV2|TRBJ2-7
CASSANSYEQYF
>.|TRBV5-1|TRBJ1-2
CASSWGMYGYTF
>.|TRBV6-5|TRBJ1-6
CASLQNHGRDSPLHF
>TRBD2|TRBV29-1|TRBJ2-3
CSVGGGSLTDTQYF
>.|TRBV6-5|TRBJ1-2
CASSPTARRGYTF
>.|TRBV19|TRBJ1-1
CASSIRANTEAFF
>TRBD1|TRBV7-2|TRBJ2-7
CASSPPGTGFLYEQYF
>.|TRBV24-1|TRBJ1-4
CATSDLAGSKANEKLFF